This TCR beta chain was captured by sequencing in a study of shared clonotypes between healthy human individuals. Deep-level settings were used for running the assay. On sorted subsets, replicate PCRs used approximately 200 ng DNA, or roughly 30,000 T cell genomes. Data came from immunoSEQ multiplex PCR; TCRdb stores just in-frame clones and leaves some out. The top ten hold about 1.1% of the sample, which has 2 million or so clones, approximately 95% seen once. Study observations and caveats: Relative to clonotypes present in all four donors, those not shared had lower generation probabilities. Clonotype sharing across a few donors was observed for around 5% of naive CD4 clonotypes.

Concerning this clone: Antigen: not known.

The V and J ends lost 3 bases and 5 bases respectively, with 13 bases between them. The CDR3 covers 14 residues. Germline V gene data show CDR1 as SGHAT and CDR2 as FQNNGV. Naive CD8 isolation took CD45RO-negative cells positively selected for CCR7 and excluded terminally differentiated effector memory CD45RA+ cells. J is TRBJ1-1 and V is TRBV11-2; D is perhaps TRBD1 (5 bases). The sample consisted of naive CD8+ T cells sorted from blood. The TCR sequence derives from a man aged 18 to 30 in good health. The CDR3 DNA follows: TGTGCCAGCAGCTTTTGGGGGGGAGAGACTGAAGCTTTCTTT. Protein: CASSFWGGETEAFF.